The sample holds many counts of the clone carrying this TCR beta chain. The data stem from a study of regulatory T cells in long-lasting Graves disease. The sample's time point: newly diagnosed GD, antithyroid drugs for less than 3 months. TCR sequences were obtained from RNA taken from PBMCs. Enrollment of patients was through an endocrinology department in Xi'an, China. Building the TCR beta libraries relied on iRepertoire HTBI primers, and CDR3 regions underwent Arm-PCR. TCRdb reanalysed the multiplex PCR reads using MiXCR and keeps one entry per CDR3 protein. The sample yields around 250,000 distinct CDR3 sequences, around 18% seen once. The data were also submitted as part of a second study, on T cells in Graves' hyperthyroidism and ophthalmopathy.

This TCR was sampled from a woman aged 25 to 39 with Graves disease. The material was peripheral blood mononuclear cells (PBMCs), obtained at new diagnosis, from a patient treated with antithyroid drugs.

CDR3 nucleotides: TGCAGCGTTCCGACGGCTGGTATGAACACTGAAGCTTTCTTT. Protein: CSVPTAGMNTEAFF. V and J are TRBV29-1 and TRBJ1-1; D is unresolved. CDR1 and CDR2 (germline): SQVTM, ANQGSEA. V lost 5 bases and J lost 0, with 13 bases in between. This CDR3 comprises 14 residues.